These 15 T cell receptor beta chains originate from one sample sequenced in a study of T cells in Graves' hyperthyroidism and ophthalmopathy. RNA transcripts served as the template for amplifying TCR beta CDR3 regions. The TCR CDR3 first-round RT-PCR relied on the HTBI primer set. TCRdb fed the multiplex PCR reads into MiXCR, producing one record per CDR3 protein. The table shows roughly 500,000 distinct CDR3 sequences, with about 45% occurring only once. Material: peripheral blood or thyroid tissue (not recorded which). The origin of the receptors is an adult woman with Graves' disease, either hyperthyroidism or ophthalmopathy (not recorded which).

This clonotype was observed at least ten times. This chain uses TRBV19 with TRBJ1-4; TRBD1 agrees at 8 bases. Looked up from germline, CDR1 is LNHDA and CDR2 is SQIVND (reference sequence). Trimming cost V 5 bases and J 5 bases; bases outside gene matches: 7. The CDR3 consists of 15 residues. The CDR3 loop reads CASSLNRDRNEKLFF. CDR3 sequence (DNA): TGTGCCAGTAGTTTAAACCGGGACAGGAATGAAAAACTGTTTTTT. Drawing the rest from reference TRBV19 and TRBJ1-4, the complete variable domain is DGGITQSPKYLFRKEGQNVTLSCEQNLNHDAMYWYRQDPGQGLRLIYYSQIVNDFQKGDIAEGYSVSREKKESFPLTVTSAQKNPTAFYLCASSLNRDRNEKLFFGSGTQLSVL.

This clonotype has a handful of counts. This sequence joins TRBV2 and TRBJ1-2; D is undetermined. Germline V gene data show CDR1 as SNHLY and CDR2 as FYNNEI. The CDR3 loop spans 12 amino acids. Trimming stripped 5 bases from V and 4 bases from J, with 8 bases between. The CDR3 DNA is TGTGCCAGCAGTACCGGCGGCTATGGCTACACCTTC. It specifies CASSTGGYGYTF.

This chain links TRBV7-8 with TRBJ1-4; no clear D. The ends were cut back, 1 base at V and 1 base at J, with 7 bases in the middle. Per germline, CDR1 SGHVS and CDR2 FQNEAQ. The CDR3 loop spans 15 amino acids. CDR3 coding DNA: TGTGCCAGCAGCTTAGTCGGCCTAACTAATGAAAAACTGTTTTTT. It encodes CASSLVGLTNEKLFF.

This clonotype has only a few counts. The chain carries TRBV7-8 and TRBJ2-5, with D unresolved. This CDR3 spans 13 amino acids. The germline CDR1 and CDR2 sequences are SGHVS and FQNEAQ. Deletions cut 2 bases from V and 9 bases from J, with 13 bases between. CDR3 DNA sequence: TGTGCCAGCAGCTTAAAGCGTTGGACGTCCCAGTACTTC. Amino acids: CASSLKRWTSQYF.

This clonotype was found once. This chain joins TRBV10-3 and TRBJ1-5; D possibly corresponds to TRBD1 (6 bases). Germline V CDR1 and CDR2: ENHRY, SYGVKD. This CDR3 comprises 14 residues. Deletions cut 6 bases from V and 0 bases from J, with 9 bases between. CDR3 in amino acids: CAISRDISNQPQHF. CDR3 in DNA: TGTGCCATCAGCAGGGACATTAGCAATCAGCCCCAGCATTTT.

This clonotype was detected many times. This sequence joins TRBV12-3 or TRBV12-4 and TRBJ1-5, with a tentative D call TRBD1 (5 bases). V lost 5 bases and J 6 bases, leaving 14 bases between the germline ends. CDR3 size: 14 residues. Written as DNA, the CDR3 is TGTGCCAGCAGTCCGTCGGGGGTCGGTCAGCCCCAGCATTTT. Its protein product is CASSPSGVGQPQHF.

This rearrangement joins TRBV7-8 to TRBJ1-5; 10 bases line up with TRBD1. This CDR3 comprises 15 residues. Germline V gene sequence: CDR1 SGHVS, CDR2 FQNEAQ. The V segment lost 7 bases and the J segment 9 bases; nucleotides outside the gene matches: 12. The CDR3 coding sequence is TGTGCCAGCATCGAGGGACAGGGGCCTGGATGGCCCCAGCATTTT. Residues: CASIEGQGPGWPQHF.

The V and J genes are TRBV28 and TRBJ1-5; D is ambiguous. The CDR3 extends over 13 amino acids. V gave up 8 bases and J gave up 6 bases, with 14 bases separating them. Germline CDR1 and CDR2: MDHEN and SYDVKM. CDR3 sequence: CASAPPVIQPQHF. Written as DNA, the CDR3 is TGTGCCAGCGCCCCTCCGGTTATTCAGCCCCAGCATTTT.

This clonotype was detected a few times. The rearrangement links TRBV29-1 to TRBJ2-7; TRBD2 aligns across 7 bases. V trimming: 7 bases; J trimming: 7 bases; junction bases outside the gene matches: 10. Germline CDR1 is SQVTM and CDR2 is ANQGSEA. The CDR3 has 12 amino acids. CDR3 sequence reads: CSARLATGEQYF. Here the CDR3 DNA reads TGCAGCGCACGACTAGCAACGGGGGAGCAGTACTTC.

In its sample, this clonotype was seen a few times. V is TRBV2 and J is TRBJ1-2, with a weak D call TRBD1 (5 bases). This CDR3 spans 16 amino acids. The V gene lost 4 bases and the J gene lost 0 bases, with 15 bases spanning the gap. Per germline, CDR1 SNHLY and CDR2 FYNNEI. The CDR3 DNA reads as TGTGCCAGCAGTGCTAGGGGAACAGATTCTAACTATGGCTACACCTTC. It yields the protein CASSARGTDSNYGYTF.

The rearrangement uses TRBV7-9 and TRBJ1-2; a possible D gene is TRBD1 (5 bases). The CDR3 sequence is 15 residues long. CDR1 is SEHNR and CDR2 is FQNEAQ in the germline V gene (reference sequence). Trimming cost V 5 bases and J 7 bases, with 20 bases left between them. The CDR3 region is CASSEHRPRGSGYTF. In nucleotides, the CDR3 is TGTGCCAGCAGCGAGCACCGTCCGAGGGGTAGTGGCTACACCTTC.

This clonotype occurred once. V is TRBV20-1 and J is TRBJ1-4; no clear D. This CDR3 has 14 residues. CDR1 DFQATT and CDR2 SNEGSKA come from the germline V gene (reference sequence). With 6 bases removed from V and 4 bases from J, the gap between germline ends came to 15 bases. The CDR3 spells CSALRERHNEKLFF. CDR3 DNA: TGCAGTGCCCTACGGGAGCGTCATAATGAAAAACTGTTTTTT.

This clonotype has a count of ten or more. V is TRBV18 and J is TRBJ2-5; D not certain. The V gene's germline CDR1 is KGHSH and CDR2 LQKENI. Trimming shortened V by 8 bases and J by 2 bases, and 6 bases separated the two germline ends. The CDR3 extends over 11 amino acids. CDR3 sequence reads: CASSPQETQYF. The DNA for the CDR3 is TGTGCCAGCAGCCCTCAAGAGACCCAGTACTTC.

The rearrangement uses TRBV10-2 and TRBJ1-5, with D unclear. Germline CDR1 and CDR2: WSHSY and SAAADI. The CDR3 sequence is 15 residues long. Trimming left V 0 bases short and J 6 bases short, with 12 bases between. The CDR3 is CASSESGPMSQPQHF. DNA for the CDR3: TGCGCCAGCAGTGAGTCGGGCCCTATGAGTCAGCCCCAGCATTTT.

The CDR3 loop is CAISGGTGSYGYTF. CDR3 bases: TGTGCCATCAGTGGGGGGACAGGGTCCTATGGCTACACCTTC. The chain joins TRBV10-3 to TRBJ1-2, with TRBD1 matching 9 bases. Germline-derived CDR1 and CDR2 are ENHRY and SYGVKD. Trimming at V came to 4 bases and at J to 4 bases, leaving 4 bases not matched to a gene. The CDR3 has 14 amino acids.